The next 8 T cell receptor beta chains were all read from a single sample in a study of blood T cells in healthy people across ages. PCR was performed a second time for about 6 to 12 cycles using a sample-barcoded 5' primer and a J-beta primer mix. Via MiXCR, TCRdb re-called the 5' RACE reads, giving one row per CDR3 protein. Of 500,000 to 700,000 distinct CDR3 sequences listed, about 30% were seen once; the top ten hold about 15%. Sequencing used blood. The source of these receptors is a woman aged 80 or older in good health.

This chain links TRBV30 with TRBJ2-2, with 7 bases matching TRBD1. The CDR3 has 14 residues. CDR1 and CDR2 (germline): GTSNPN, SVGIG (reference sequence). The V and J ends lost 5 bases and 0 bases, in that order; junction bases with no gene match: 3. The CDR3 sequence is CAWRDSSNTGELFF. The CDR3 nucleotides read TGTGCCTGGCGGGACAGTTCGAACACCGGGGAGCTGTTTTTT.

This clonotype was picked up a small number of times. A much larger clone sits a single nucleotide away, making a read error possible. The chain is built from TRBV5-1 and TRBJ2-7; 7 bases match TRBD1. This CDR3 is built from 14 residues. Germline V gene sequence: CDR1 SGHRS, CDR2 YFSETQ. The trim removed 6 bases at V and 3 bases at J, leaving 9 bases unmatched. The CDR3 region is CASMAGTVNYEQYF. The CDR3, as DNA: TGCGCCAGCATGGCCGGGACAGTAAACTACGAGCAGTACTTC.

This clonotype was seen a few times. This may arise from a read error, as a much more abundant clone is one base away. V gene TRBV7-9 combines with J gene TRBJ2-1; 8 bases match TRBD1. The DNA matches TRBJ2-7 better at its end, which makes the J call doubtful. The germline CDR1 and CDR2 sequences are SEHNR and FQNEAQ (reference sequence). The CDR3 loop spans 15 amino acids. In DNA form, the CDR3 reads TGTGCCAGCAGCTTCCCAGGGGGCTCCTACAATGAGCAGTACTTC. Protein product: CASSFPGGSYNEQYF.

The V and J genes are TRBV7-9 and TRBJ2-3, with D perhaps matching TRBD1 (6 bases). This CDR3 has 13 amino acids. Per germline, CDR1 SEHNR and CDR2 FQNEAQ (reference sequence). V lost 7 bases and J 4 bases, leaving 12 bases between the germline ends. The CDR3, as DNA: TGTGCCAGCAAGGGTTACAGGGCAGATACGCAGTATTTT. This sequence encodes CASKGYRADTQYF. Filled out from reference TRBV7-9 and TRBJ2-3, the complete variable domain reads DTGVSQNPRHKITKRGQNVTFRCDPISEHNRLYWYRQTLGQGPEFLTYFQNEAQLEKSRLLSDRFSAERPKGSFSTLEIQRTEQGDSAMYLCASKGYRADTQYFGPGTRLTVL.

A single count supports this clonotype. This CDR3 reads CSARARERGGPYEQYF. The CDR3, as DNA: TGCAGTGCTAGAGCAAGGGAGCGGGGGGGCCCTTACGAGCAGTACTTC. This chain connects TRBV20-1 to TRBJ2-7; 10 nucleotides match TRBD2. Germline V CDR1 and CDR2: DFQATT, SNEGSKA (reference sequence). The CDR3 spans 16 residues. Trimming at V came to 1 base and at J to 4 bases, leaving 10 bases not matched to a gene.

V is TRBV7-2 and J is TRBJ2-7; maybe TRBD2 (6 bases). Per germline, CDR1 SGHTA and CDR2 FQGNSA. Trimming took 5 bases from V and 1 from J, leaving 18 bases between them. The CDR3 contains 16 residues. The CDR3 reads CASSGGWGEYSYEQYF. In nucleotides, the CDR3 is TGTGCCAGCAGCGGGGGGTGGGGGGAATATTCCTACGAGCAGTACTTC.

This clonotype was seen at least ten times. The CDR3 spells CASSYEVYGYTF. The CDR3 bases are TGTGCCAGCAGTTACGAGGTCTATGGCTACACCTTC. The chain has TRBV6-2 or TRBV6-3 and TRBJ1-2; D is uncertain. Trimming cost V 2 bases and J 4 bases, with 5 bases left between them. Germline V lookup: CDR1 MNHEY, CDR2 SVGEGT. This CDR3 region has 12 residues.

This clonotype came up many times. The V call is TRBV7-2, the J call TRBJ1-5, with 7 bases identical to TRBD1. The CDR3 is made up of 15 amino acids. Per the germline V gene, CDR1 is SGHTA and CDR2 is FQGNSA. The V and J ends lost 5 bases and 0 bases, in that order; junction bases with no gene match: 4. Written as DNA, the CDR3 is TGTGCCAGCAGCCCGGGACAGAATAGCAATCAGCCCCAGCATTTT. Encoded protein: CASSPGQNSNQPQHF.